This T cell receptor (beta chain) was identified during a study of blood T cell repertoires in COVID-19. Study details: T cells, B-cell-depleted T cells, or PBMCs provided the cDNA or gDNA that served as material.

The CDR3 extends over 12 amino acids. From germline, CDR1 is GTSNPN and CDR2 SVGIG (reference sequence). Trimming left V 2 bases short and J 6 bases short, with 7 bases between. In the original workflow: For nucleated cells, counts were estimated from reference gene primer amplification. Sequencing was performed with immunoSEQ multiplex PCR; in TCRdb, only in-frame clones are kept and a portion is missing. The V and J calls and the clone size are those of that table, but D and trimming were determined from the DNA. Of about 100,000 clones listed, around 92% are singletons. The sample was peripheral blood. V gene TRBV30 combines with J gene TRBJ2-2; D unclear. This TCR was sampled from a middle-aged man with active COVID-19. The chain's CDR3 is CAWSPWPGELFF. The CDR3 region has the DNA TGTGCCTGGAGTCCCTGGCCCGGGGAGCTGTTTTTT. The whole variable domain, remainder taken from reference TRBV30 and TRBJ2-2, is SQTIHQWPATLVQPVGSPLSLECTVEGTSNPNLYWYRQAAGRGLQLLFYSVGIGQISSEVPQNLSASRPQDRQFILSSKKLLLSDSGFYLCAWSPWPGELFFGEGSRLTVL.